This section outlines one T cell receptor (beta chain) sequence together with its context. The germline gives CDR1 SGHKS, CDR2 YYEKEE (reference sequence). This CDR3 is 15 amino acids long. Trimming removed 0 bases from V and 2 bases from J, with 11 bases in between. This sample was included in a study of blood T cell repertoires in COVID-19. Study at large: Whether acute or convalescent, the COVID-19 samples came from the United States, Italy and Spain. The cDNA or gDNA used as material had been derived from T cells, B-cell-depleted T cells, or PBMCs.

Under the authors' procedure: How many nucleated cells were present was estimated from reference gene primer amplification. TCRdb keeps only in-frame clones here, not all; method: immunoSEQ multiplex PCR. V and J calls and clone size are given by that table; D and trimming were obtained from the DNA. The sample records around 220,000 clones, approximately 86% being singletons. Sequenced material: peripheral blood. This sequence originates from a man younger than 35 with active or convalescent COVID-19. The chain links TRBV5-5 to TRBJ1-1; the D gene is possibly TRBD1 (5 bases). The CDR3: CASSLVVGLNTEAFF. The CDR3 DNA is TGTGCCAGCAGCTTGGTGGTGGGGCTAAACACTGAAGCTTTCTTT.